Listed here are 26 T cell receptor beta chains from one sample, sequenced in a study of OX40 agonist ivuxolimab in advanced cancers. Clones were read by immunoSEQ multiplex PCR, and TCRdb kept only the in-frame ones, dropping some. In the table there are around 83,000 clones, under 95% of which are singletons. This specimen was CD4+ or CD8+ T cells sorted from blood, taken in a trial of the OX40 agonist ivuxolimab. These receptors were obtained from an adult with an advanced solid tumor such as melanoma, head and neck, liver or kidney cancer.

The chain joins TRBV15 to TRBJ2-3, with D hard to call. Germline V gene sequence: CDR1 LNHNV, CDR2 YYDKDF (reference sequence). With 3 bases removed from V and 0 bases from J, the gap between germline ends came to 13 bases. The CDR3 contains 16 residues. The CDR3 protein is CATSSYGWVSTDTQYF. In nucleotides, the CDR3 is TGTGCCACCAGCAGCTACGGTTGGGTTAGCACAGATACGCAGTATTTT. Based on the CDR3 plus reference TRBV15 and TRBJ2-3, the full variable domain is DAMVIQNPRYQVTQFGKPVTLSCSQTLNHNVMYWYQQKSSQAPKLLFHYYDKDFNNEADTPDNFQSRRPNTSFCFLDIRSPGLGDTAMYLCATSSYGWVSTDTQYFGPGTRLTVL.

The chain employs TRBV6-1 and TRBJ1-2; 7 nucleotides align to TRBD1. J was trimmed by 1 base and V by 1 base; bases with no gene match: 6. The length of the CDR3 is 16 residues. Germline CDR1 reads MNHNS; CDR2 reads SASEGT. This CDR3 reads CASSEVWDSFNYGYTF. The CDR3 region has the DNA TGTGCCAGCAGTGAAGTATGGGACAGTTTTAACTATGGCTACACCTTC.

The chain carries TRBV5-4 and TRBJ1-2; TRBD1 agrees at 7 bases. Germline CDR1 and CDR2: SGHNT and YYREEE (reference sequence). The CDR3 covers 15 residues. The ends lost 0 bases at V and 4 bases at J; junction bases unmatched: 6. The chain's CDR3 is CASSLGGGGGYGYTF. Here the CDR3 DNA reads TGTGCCAGCAGCTTGGGAGGGGGCGGGGGCTATGGCTACACCTTC.

The chain couples TRBV28 to TRBJ1-2; perhaps TRBD1 as D (5 bases). This CDR3 is 15 amino acids long. The V gene lost 8 bases and the J gene lost 8 bases, with 24 bases spanning the gap. Germline V gene lookup returns CDR1 MDHEN and CDR2 SYDVKM. The chain's CDR3 is CASLTGTATTEGYTF. CDR3 sequence (DNA): TGTGCCAGCCTTACCGGGACCGCCACGACGGAGGGCTACACCTTC.

The rearrangement uses TRBV28 and TRBJ1-4; TRBD1 aligns across 8 bases. The CDR3 consists of 16 residues. Germline loops: CDR1 MDHEN, CDR2 SYDVKM. The V segment lost 5 bases and the J segment 8 bases; nucleotides outside the gene matches: 13. For the CDR3, the DNA is TGTGCCAGCAGTGAAACCCGGACAGGGTCGGTCGAAAAACTGTTTTTT. It yields the protein CASSETRTGSVEKLFF.

V gene TRBV6-5 combines with J gene TRBJ1-1; D is undetermined. The CDR3 is made up of 13 amino acids. Trimming cost V 4 bases and J 1 base, with 7 bases left between them. The V gene's germline CDR1 is MNHEY and CDR2 SVGAGI. The CDR3 spells CASSLIGNTEAFF. CDR3 sequence (DNA): TGTGCCAGCAGTTTGATAGGGAACACTGAAGCTTTCTTT.

The J gene is TRBJ2-1, the V gene TRBV5-4, with D possibly matching TRBD1 (6 bases). The CDR3 spans 14 residues. The germline gives CDR1 SGHNT, CDR2 YYREEE (reference sequence). V was cut by 3 bases and J by 6 bases, with 13 bases left in between. The CDR3 DNA reads as TGTGCCAGCAGCTCAAACAGGGTTGCCAATGAGCAGTTCTTC. Protein product: CASSSNRVANEQFF.

The chain employs TRBV5-6 and TRBJ2-3; D not certain. V was trimmed by 3 bases and J by 3 bases, leaving 11 bases between them. CDR3 length: 14 amino acids. Per the germline V gene, CDR1 is SGHDT and CDR2 is YYEEEE. The CDR3 reads CASSSGRQTDTQYF. In DNA, the CDR3 is TGTGCCAGCAGCTCTGGACGGCAAACAGATACGCAGTATTTT.

The chain joins TRBV6-1 to TRBJ1-2; unclear D gene. CDR1 is MNHNS and CDR2 is SASEGT in the germline V gene. Trimming took off 0 bases at V and 8 bases at J, with 16 bases between the two ends. The CDR3 runs to 15 residues. CDR3 loop: CASSEARSSRGGYTF. The CDR3 DNA sequence: TGTGCCAGCAGTGAAGCGAGGTCGTCCCGTGGAGGCTACACCTTC.

The V gene is TRBV5-6, the J gene TRBJ2-3; D gene unclear. The V gene's germline CDR1 is SGHDT and CDR2 YYEEEE. Trimming cost V 4 bases and J 1 base, with 13 bases left between them. The CDR3 runs to 15 residues. The DNA for the CDR3 is TGTGCCAGCAGCCCTGCCCAGCCGGGCACAGATACGCAGTATTTT. Amino acid sequence: CASSPAQPGTDTQYF. The full variable domain, rest sourced from reference TRBV5-6 and TRBJ2-3, is DAGVTQSPTHLIKTRGQQVTLRCSPKSGHDTVSWYQQALGQGPQFIFQYYEEEERQRGNFPDRFSGHQFPNYSSELNVNALLLGDSALYLCASSPAQPGTDTQYFGPGTRLTVL.

This clone has more than one count but fewer than ten. The chain couples TRBV7-9 to TRBJ1-2; unclear D gene. The CDR3 extends over 10 amino acids. CDR1 SEHNR and CDR2 FQNEAQ come from the germline V gene (reference sequence). V was shortened by 10 bases and J by 6 bases, with 9 bases between the two germline ends. This chain's CDR3 is CATLADGYTF. DNA of the CDR3: TGTGCCACCCTGGCAGATGGCTACACCTTC. Full variable domain (rest looked up from reference TRBV7-9 and TRBJ1-2): DTGVSQNPRHKITKRGQNVTFRCDPISEHNRLYWYRQTLGQGPEFLTYFQNEAQLEKSRLLSDRFSAERPKGSFSTLEIQRTEQGDSAMYLCATLADGYTFGSGTRLTVV.

The chain recombines TRBV10-3 with TRBJ2-4; TRBD2 might be the D (5 bases). V was shortened by 0 bases and J by 1 base, with 13 bases between the two germline ends. CDR3 length equals 17 residues. Germline loops: CDR1 ENHRY, CDR2 SYGVKD. CDR3 region: CAISESHSGGAKNIQYF. The CDR3 DNA reads as TGTGCCATCAGTGAGTCCCACAGCGGCGGGGCCAAAAACATTCAGTACTTC.

This chain uses TRBV7-9 with TRBJ1-2; TRBD1 is a possible D gene (5 bases). CDR1 and CDR2 from the germline V gene are SEHNR and FQNEAQ (reference sequence). The CDR3 is made up of 13 amino acids. V lost 6 bases, J lost 5 bases, and 13 bases lay in between. This CDR3 reads CASSQGGGYGYTF. The CDR3 DNA follows: TGTGCCAGCAGTCAAGGCGGGGGTTATGGCTACACCTTC.

The chain carries TRBV28 and TRBJ1-1; D not resolved. The CDR3 sequence is 13 residues long. V gave up 6 bases and J gave up 0 bases, with 8 bases separating them. Germline CDR1 MDHEN, CDR2 SYDVKM. Here the CDR3 reads CASSPTVNTEAFF. CDR3 bases: TGTGCCAGCAGCCCAACCGTGAACACTGAAGCTTTCTTT.

This rearrangement joins TRBV7-9 to TRBJ2-7; 7 bases are a match to TRBD2. CDR1 and CDR2 from the germline V gene are SEHNR and FQNEAQ (reference sequence). The CDR3 runs to 16 residues. The V segment lost 1 base and the J segment 3 bases; nucleotides outside the gene matches: 9. This chain's CDR3 is CASSLGVGAGDYEQYF. The CDR3 DNA is TGTGCCAGCAGCTTAGGAGTGGGCGCGGGAGACTACGAGCAGTACTTC. The full variable domain, completed using reference TRBV7-9 and TRBJ2-7, is DTGVSQNPRHKITKRGQNVTFRCDPISEHNRLYWYRQTLGQGPEFLTYFQNEAQLEKSRLLSDRFSAERPKGSFSTLEIQRTEQGDSAMYLCASSLGVGAGDYEQYFGPGTRLTVT.

The chain links TRBV18 to TRBJ2-1; no definite D call. The CDR3 spans 14 residues. The germline V gene has CDR1 KGHSH and CDR2 LQKENI. The ends were cut back, 3 bases at V and 6 bases at J, with 12 bases in the middle. The CDR3: CASSPEAPGNEQFF. CDR3 nucleotide sequence: TGTGCCAGCTCACCTGAGGCACCGGGCAATGAGCAGTTCTTC.

The V call is TRBV4-1, the J call TRBJ2-3, with D unresolved. The CDR3 spans 12 residues. Trimming took off 4 bases at V and 2 bases at J, with 4 bases between the two ends. Per the germline V gene, CDR1 is MGHRA and CDR2 is YSYEKL. The DNA for the CDR3 is TGCGCCAGCAGCCTTATCACAGATACGCAGTATTTT. This sequence encodes CASSLITDTQYF.

V gene TRBV10-3 combines with J gene TRBJ1-1, with D uncertain. CDR1 and CDR2 from the germline V gene are ENHRY and SYGVKD. This CDR3 is 14 amino acids long. V was clipped by 2 bases and J by 8 bases, with 15 bases between them. The CDR3 DNA reads TGTGCCATCAGTGAGAAAGTCGGCCGACCCGAAGCTTTCTTT. It specifies CAISEKVGRPEAFF.

This chain links TRBV6-6 with TRBJ1-2; 8 bases agree with TRBD1. Germline-derived CDR1 and CDR2 are MNHNY and SVGAGI (reference sequence). The V segment lost 2 bases and the J segment 5 bases; nucleotides outside the gene matches: 1. This CDR3 comprises 13 residues. The CDR3 here is CASSYQGAYGYTF. For the CDR3, the DNA is TGTGCCAGCAGTTACCAGGGGGCGTATGGCTACACCTTC.

The genes are TRBV18 and TRBJ1-2; TRBD1 might be the D (6 bases). CDR3 length: 16 residues. Deletions cut 3 bases from V and 7 bases from J, with 21 bases between. Per the germline V gene, CDR1 is KGHSH and CDR2 is LQKENI. CDR3 coding DNA: TGTGCCAGCTCACCCCCCGGACAGAAGCCCTTCGGTGGCTACACCTTC. Residues: CASSPPGQKPFGGYTF.

The genes are TRBV21-1 and TRBJ1-1; TRBD1 was called by the table and not checked on the DNA. TRBV21-1 is flagged as a pseudogene. This CDR3 contains 16 residues. The CDR3 loop is CASSTKQGNLNTEAFF. For the CDR3, the DNA is TGTGCCAGCAGCACTAAACAGGGGAATCTGAACACTGAAGCTTTCTTT.

The sample holds a few counts of this clone. The chain is built from TRBV5-6 and TRBJ2-3, with D maybe TRBD1 (5 bases). Trimming pared 3 bases from V and 4 bases from J, leaving 9 bases between. CDR1 and CDR2 from the germline V gene are SGHDT and YYEEEE. The CDR3 runs 13 residues. The CDR3, as DNA: TGTGCCAGCAGCTCGGACATTGCAGATACGCAGTATTTT. Translated, it gives CASSSDIADTQYF.

This clone has only one observation. This chain uses TRBV29-1 with TRBJ2-5, with D hard to call. V shed 4 bases and J shed 5 bases, with 11 bases lying between them. The CDR3 has 12 residues. The germline CDR1 and CDR2 sequences are SQVTM and ANQGSEA. CDR3 nucleotides: TGCAGCGTTGTCTCTCCCGGGGAGACCCAGTACTTC. It codes for CSVVSPGETQYF. The whole variable domain, remainder taken from reference TRBV29-1 and TRBJ2-5, is SAVISQKPSRDICQRGTSLTIQCQVDSQVTMMFWYRQQPGQSLTLIATANQGSEATYESGFVIDKFPISRPNLTFSTLTVSNMSPEDSSIYLCSVVSPGETQYFGPGTRLLVL.

CDR3 loop: CASRPGPANTGELFF. As DNA, the CDR3 is TGTGCCAGTCGGCCGGGGCCCGCGAACACCGGGGAGCTGTTTTTT. The J gene is TRBJ2-2, the V gene TRBV9; D is perhaps TRBD1 or TRBD2 (5 bases each). The CDR3 has 15 residues. The germline V gene encodes CDR1 SGDLS and CDR2 YYNGEE. The germline V and J ends were trimmed by 8 bases and 0 bases, with 14 bases remaining between them.

The chain employs TRBV28 and TRBJ2-7, with a possible D match to TRBD1 (6 bases). The germline V and J ends were trimmed by 8 bases and 6 bases, with 14 bases remaining between them. CDR1 and CDR2 (germline): MDHEN, SYDVKM. The CDR3 spans 12 residues. CDR3 in DNA: TGTGCCAGCGGGGTACAGGGCTTCGAGCAGTACTTC. It translates to CASGVQGFEQYF.

The gene calls are TRBV19 and TRBJ1-5, with no clear D. The ends were cut back, 5 bases at V and 9 bases at J, with 17 bases in the middle. This CDR3 comprises 14 residues. The V gene's germline CDR1 is LNHDA and CDR2 SQIVND (reference sequence). This CDR3 reads CASSFGPGEVPQHF. The CDR3 nucleotides read TGTGCCAGTAGTTTTGGGCCCGGGGAGGTGCCCCAGCATTTT.